The entry below describes one T cell receptor beta chain. TCRdb's copy holds only in-frame clones and misses some; the assay was immunoSEQ multiplex PCR. The sample lists 300,000 to 450,000 clones, roughly 81% occurring once. Indicated treatment: roughly 19 received Ad26.COV2.S at low or high dose, single or two shots; about 5 received placebo; per-sample allocation not given. Samples came from day 63 after the first vaccine or placebo injection. This sample was taken from a study of Ad26.COV2.S vaccination and SARS-CoV-2 variants. The V and J ends lost 0 bases and 6 bases respectively, with 12 bases between them. From germline, CDR1 is LGHDT and CDR2 YNNKEL (reference sequence). This CDR3 is 14 amino acids long.

V usage is TRBV3-1 (or the pseudogene TRBV3-2) and J usage is TRBJ2-7; D gene uncertain. This clonotype was sampled from a person aged 18-60 years who received the Ad26.COV2.S COVID-19 vaccine or a placebo. Specimen: peripheral blood, collected in a trial of Ad26.COV2.S vaccine versus placebo. The chain's CDR3 is CASSQEGLVGEQYF. CDR3 DNA: TGTGCCAGCAGCCAAGAAGGGCTAGTCGGCGAGCAGTACTTC.